The clone carrying this TCR beta chain was seen a few times. The record originates from a study of T cells in Graves' hyperthyroidism and ophthalmopathy. This CDR3 region has 14 residues. V was clipped by 5 bases and J by 2 bases, with 13 bases between them. Germline V lookup: CDR1 SGHNT, CDR2 YYREEE (reference sequence). A patient was excluded if there was uncontrolled infection, other autoimmune disease, pregnancy or lactation. TCR beta CDR3 region amplification was performed from RNA transcripts. TCR CDR3 regions were first amplified by RT-PCR with HTBI primers. One entry per CDR3 protein results from TCRdb running MiXCR on the multiplex PCR reads. The sample includes about 590,000 distinct CDR3 sequences, about a sixth of them seen just once.

The TCR was taken from a young woman with Graves' hyperthyroidism. Material: blood. The J gene is TRBJ2-5, the V gene TRBV5-4; D is unclear. The CDR3 region is CASRGPIAQETQYF. CDR3 DNA: TGTGCCAGCAGAGGACCCATTGCGCAAGAGACCCAGTACTTC.